The 3 T cell receptor beta chains below all came from one sample that was sequenced in a study of blood T cell repertoires in COVID-19. Sequencing was performed with immunoSEQ multiplex PCR; in TCRdb, only in-frame clones are kept and a portion is missing. The repertoire has roughly 70,000 clones, about nine tenths of them found once; the top ten carry approximately 28%. Sequencing used peripheral blood. The receptor set was obtained from an elderly woman with active or convalescent COVID-19.

The chain recombines TRBV5-8 with TRBJ1-2, with a weak D call TRBD1 (5 bases). Trimming stripped 0 bases from V and 6 bases from J, with 6 bases between. Germline V CDR1 and CDR2: SGHTS, YDEGEE. The CDR3 sequence is 12 residues long. In DNA form, the CDR3 reads TGTGCCAGCAGCTTGGCAGGGAATGGCTACACCTTC. Translation gives CASSLAGNGYTF.

The V call is TRBV7-2, the J call TRBJ2-3; D is ambiguous. Germline loops: CDR1 SGHTA, CDR2 FQGNSA. The V end was cut by 4 bases, the J end by 3 bases, with 23 bases between. This CDR3 region has 18 residues. CDR3: CASSSPLVGMAGTDTQYF. Written as DNA, the CDR3 is TGTGCCAGCAGCTCACCCCTGGTAGGCATGGCCGGGACAGATACGCAGTATTTT.

The J gene is TRBJ2-5, the V gene TRBV7-3, with TRBD1 as a possible D gene (6 bases). The CDR3 loop spans 13 amino acids. Germline V gene data show CDR1 as SGHTA and CDR2 as FQGTGA. The V and J ends lost 3 bases and 5 bases respectively, with 10 bases between them. The CDR3, as DNA: TGTGCCAGCAGCTTGAACAGGGCGGAGACCCAGTACTTC. Residues: CASSLNRAETQYF.